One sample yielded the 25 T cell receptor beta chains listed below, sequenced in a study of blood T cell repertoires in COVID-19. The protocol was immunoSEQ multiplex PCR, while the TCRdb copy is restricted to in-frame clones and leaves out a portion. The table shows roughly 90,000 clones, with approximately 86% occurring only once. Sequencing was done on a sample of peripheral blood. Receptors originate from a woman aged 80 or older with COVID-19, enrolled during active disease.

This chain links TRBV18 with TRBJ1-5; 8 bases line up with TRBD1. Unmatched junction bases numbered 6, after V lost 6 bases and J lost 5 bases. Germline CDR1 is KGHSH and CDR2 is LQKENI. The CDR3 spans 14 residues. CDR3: CASSRDRSYQPQHF. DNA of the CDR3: TGTGCCAGCTCCCGGGACAGGTCCTATCAGCCCCAGCATTTT.

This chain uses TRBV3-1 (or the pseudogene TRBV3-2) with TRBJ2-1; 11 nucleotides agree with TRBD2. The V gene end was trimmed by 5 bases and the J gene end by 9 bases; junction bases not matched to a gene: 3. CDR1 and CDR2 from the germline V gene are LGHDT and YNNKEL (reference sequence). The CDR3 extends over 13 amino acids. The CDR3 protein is CASSWLAGGEQFF. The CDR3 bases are TGTGCCAGCAGCTGGCTAGCGGGAGGTGAGCAGTTCTTC.

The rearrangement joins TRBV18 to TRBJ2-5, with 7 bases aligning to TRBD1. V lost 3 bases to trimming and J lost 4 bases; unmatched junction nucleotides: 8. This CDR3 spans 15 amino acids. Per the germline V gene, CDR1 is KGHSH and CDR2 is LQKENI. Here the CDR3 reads CASSPRQGDSETQYF. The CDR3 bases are TGTGCCAGCTCACCGCGTCAGGGGGATTCAGAGACCCAGTACTTC.

CDR3 loop: CATSRANRGSGGYTF. The CDR3 region has the DNA TGTGCCACCAGCAGAGCTAACAGGGGATCGGGTGGCTACACCTTC. This chain joins TRBV15 and TRBJ1-2; 7 nucleotides agree with TRBD1. This CDR3 is 15 amino acids long. Germline V CDR1 and CDR2: LNHNV, YYDKDF (reference sequence). With 1 base clipped from V and 7 bases from J, the junction kept 9 bases outside the gene matches.

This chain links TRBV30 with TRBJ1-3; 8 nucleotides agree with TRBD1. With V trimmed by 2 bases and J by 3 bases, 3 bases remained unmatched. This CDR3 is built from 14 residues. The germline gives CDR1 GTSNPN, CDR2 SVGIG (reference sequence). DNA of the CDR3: TGTGCCTGGAGTTCAGGGGGCGGTGGAAACACCATATATTTT. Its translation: CAWSSGGGGNTIYF.

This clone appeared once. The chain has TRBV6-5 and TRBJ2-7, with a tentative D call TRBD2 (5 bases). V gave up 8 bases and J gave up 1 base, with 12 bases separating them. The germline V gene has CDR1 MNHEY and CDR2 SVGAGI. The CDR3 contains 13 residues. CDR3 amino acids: CASLSPGSYEQYF. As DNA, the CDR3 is TGTGCCAGCTTATCACCGGGGTCCTACGAGCAGTACTTC.

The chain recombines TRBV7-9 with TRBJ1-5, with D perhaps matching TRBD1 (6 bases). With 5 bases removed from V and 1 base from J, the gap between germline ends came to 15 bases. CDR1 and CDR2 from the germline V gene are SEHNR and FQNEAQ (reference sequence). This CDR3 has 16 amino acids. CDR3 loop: CASSPSGTTSNQPQHF. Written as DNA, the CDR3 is TGTGCCAGCAGCCCCAGCGGGACAACAAGCAATCAGCCCCAGCATTTT.

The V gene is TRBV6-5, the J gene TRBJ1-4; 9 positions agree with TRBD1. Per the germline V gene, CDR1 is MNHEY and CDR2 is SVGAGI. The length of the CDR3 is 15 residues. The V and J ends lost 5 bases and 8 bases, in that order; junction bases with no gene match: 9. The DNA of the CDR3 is TGTGCCAGCAGTCTACCGACAGGGGGTAGGGAAAAACTGTTTTTT. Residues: CASSLPTGGREKLFF.

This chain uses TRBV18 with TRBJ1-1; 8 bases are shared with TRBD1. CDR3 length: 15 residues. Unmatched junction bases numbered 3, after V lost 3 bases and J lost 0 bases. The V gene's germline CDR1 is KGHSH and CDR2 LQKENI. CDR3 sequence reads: CASSPWDRMNTEAFF. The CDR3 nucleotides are TGTGCCAGCTCACCTTGGGACAGGATGAACACTGAAGCTTTCTTT.

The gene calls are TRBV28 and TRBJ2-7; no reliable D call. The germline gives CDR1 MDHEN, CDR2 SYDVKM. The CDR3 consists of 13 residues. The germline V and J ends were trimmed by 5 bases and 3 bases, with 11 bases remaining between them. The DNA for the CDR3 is TGTGCCAGCAGTCCCCCGCGGAGCTACGAGCAGTACTTC. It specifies CASSPPRSYEQYF.

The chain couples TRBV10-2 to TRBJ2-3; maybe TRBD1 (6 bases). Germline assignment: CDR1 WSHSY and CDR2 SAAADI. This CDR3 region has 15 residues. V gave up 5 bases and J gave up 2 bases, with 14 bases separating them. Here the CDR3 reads CASSLQGPHTDTQYF. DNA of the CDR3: TGCGCCAGCAGTTTACAGGGCCCCCACACAGATACGCAGTATTTT.

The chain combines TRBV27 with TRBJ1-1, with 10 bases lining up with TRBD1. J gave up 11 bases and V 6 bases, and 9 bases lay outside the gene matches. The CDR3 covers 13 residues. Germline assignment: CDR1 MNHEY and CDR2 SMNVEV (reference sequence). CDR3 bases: TGTGCCAGCAGGGGACAGGGGCTGTGGGGGGCTTTCTTT. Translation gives CASRGQGLWGAFF.

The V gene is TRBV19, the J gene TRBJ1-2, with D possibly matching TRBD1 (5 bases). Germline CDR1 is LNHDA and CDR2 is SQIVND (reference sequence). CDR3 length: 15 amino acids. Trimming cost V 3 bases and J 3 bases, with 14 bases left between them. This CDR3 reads CASSIPRTTYYGYTF. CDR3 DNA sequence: TGTGCCAGTAGTATCCCTCGGACAACATACTATGGCTACACCTTC.

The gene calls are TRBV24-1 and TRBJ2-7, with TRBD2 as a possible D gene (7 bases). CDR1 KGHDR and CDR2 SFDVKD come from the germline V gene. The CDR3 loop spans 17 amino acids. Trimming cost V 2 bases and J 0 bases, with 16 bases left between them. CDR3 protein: CATSDSGRGPLSYEQYF. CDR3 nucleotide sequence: TGTGCCACCAGTGATTCGGGGCGGGGGCCCCTCTCCTACGAGCAGTACTTC.

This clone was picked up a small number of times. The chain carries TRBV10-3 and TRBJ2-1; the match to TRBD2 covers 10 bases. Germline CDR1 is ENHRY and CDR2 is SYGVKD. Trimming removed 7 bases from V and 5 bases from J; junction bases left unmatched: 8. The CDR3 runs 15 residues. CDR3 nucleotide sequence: TGTGCCATCAACCAACTAGCGGGGTTCCACAATGAGCAGTTCTTC. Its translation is CAINQLAGFHNEQFF.

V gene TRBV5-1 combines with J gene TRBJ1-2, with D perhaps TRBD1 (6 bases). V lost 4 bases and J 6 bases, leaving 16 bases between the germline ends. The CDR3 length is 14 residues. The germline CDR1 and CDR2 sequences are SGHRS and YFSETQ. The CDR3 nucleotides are TGCGCCAGCAGCCCCGGGATCGGGGGGCATGGCTACACCTTC. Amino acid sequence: CASSPGIGGHGYTF. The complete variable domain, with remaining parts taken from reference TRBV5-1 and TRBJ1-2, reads KAGVTQTPRYLIKTRGQQVTLSCSPISGHRSVSWYQQTPGQGLQFLFEYFSETQRNKGNFPGRFSGRQFSNSRSEMNVSTLELGDSALYLCASSPGIGGHGYTFGSGTRLTVV.

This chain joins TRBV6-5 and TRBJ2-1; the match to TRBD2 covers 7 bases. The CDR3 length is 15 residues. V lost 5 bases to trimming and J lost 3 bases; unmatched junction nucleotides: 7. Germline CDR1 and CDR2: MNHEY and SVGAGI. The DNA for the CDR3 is TGTGCCAGCAGTCTCTCAGCGGGAATCTACAATGAGCAGTTCTTC. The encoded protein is CASSLSAGIYNEQFF.

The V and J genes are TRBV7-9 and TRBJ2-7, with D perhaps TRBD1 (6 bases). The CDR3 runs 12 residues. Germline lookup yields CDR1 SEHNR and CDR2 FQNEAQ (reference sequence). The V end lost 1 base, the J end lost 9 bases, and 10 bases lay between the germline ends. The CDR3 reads CASSLVTGRQYF. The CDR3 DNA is TGTGCCAGCAGCTTAGTAACAGGGAGGCAGTACTTC.

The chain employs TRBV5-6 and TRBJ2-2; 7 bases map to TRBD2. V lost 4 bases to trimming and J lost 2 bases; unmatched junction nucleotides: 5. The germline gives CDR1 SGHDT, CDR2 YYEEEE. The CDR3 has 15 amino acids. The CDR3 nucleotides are TGTGCCAGCAGCCCCGGCGGGGGTAACACCGGGGAGCTGTTTTTT. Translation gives CASSPGGGNTGELFF.

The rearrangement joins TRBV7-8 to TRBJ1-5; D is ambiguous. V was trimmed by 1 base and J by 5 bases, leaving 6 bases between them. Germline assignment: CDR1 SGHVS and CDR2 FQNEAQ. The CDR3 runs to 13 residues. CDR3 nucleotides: TGTGCCAGCAGCTTAGTCAGCGATCAGCCCCAGCATTTT. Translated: CASSLVSDQPQHF.

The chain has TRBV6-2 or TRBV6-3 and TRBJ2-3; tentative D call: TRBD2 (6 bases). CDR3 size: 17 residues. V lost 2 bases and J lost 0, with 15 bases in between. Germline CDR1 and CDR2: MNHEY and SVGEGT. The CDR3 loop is CASSYQGLPSSTDTQYF. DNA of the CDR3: TGTGCCAGCAGTTACCAGGGACTCCCTTCGAGCACAGATACGCAGTATTTT.

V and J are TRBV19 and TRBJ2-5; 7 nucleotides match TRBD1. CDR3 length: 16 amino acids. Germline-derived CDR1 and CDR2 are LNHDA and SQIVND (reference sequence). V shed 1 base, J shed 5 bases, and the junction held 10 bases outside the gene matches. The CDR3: CASSIVPGQSQETQYF. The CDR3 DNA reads TGTGCCAGTAGTATAGTGCCGGGACAGTCCCAGGAGACCCAGTACTTC.

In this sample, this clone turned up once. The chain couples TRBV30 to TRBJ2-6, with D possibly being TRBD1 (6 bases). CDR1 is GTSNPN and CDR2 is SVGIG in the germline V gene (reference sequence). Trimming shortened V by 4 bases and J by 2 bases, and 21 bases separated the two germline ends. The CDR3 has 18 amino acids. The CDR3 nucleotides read TGTGCCTGGAACCGACTCCGGACAGCTGCAGCTGGGGCCAACGTCCTGACTTTC. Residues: CAWNRLRTAAAGANVLTF. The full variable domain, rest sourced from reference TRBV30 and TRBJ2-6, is SQTIHQWPATLVQPVGSPLSLECTVEGTSNPNLYWYRQAAGRGLQLLFYSVGIGQISSEVPQNLSASRPQDRQFILSSKKLLLSDSGFYLCAWNRLRTAAAGANVLTFGAGSRLTVL.

The CDR3 bases are TGTGCCAGTAGTATAGAGAGCTCTAGCGGGGAGACCCAGTACTTC. Amino acid sequence: CASSIESSSGETQYF. V is TRBV19 and J is TRBJ2-5; 8 positions agree with TRBD2. The CDR3 consists of 15 residues. V gave up 0 bases and J gave up 5 bases; unmatched junction bases: 5. Germline V gives CDR1 LNHDA, CDR2 SQIVND (reference sequence).

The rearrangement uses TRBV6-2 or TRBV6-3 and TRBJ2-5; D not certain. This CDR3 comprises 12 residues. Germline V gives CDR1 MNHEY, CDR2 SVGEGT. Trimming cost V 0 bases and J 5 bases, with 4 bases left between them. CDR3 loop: CASSYSGETQYF. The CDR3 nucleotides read TGTGCCAGCAGTTACTCCGGGGAGACCCAGTACTTC.